What follows describes a single T cell receptor beta chain. The record originates from a study of T cell changes during pregnancy in multiple sclerosis. Trimming stripped 5 bases from V and 5 bases from J, with 15 bases between. This CDR3 spans 14 amino acids. Germline assignment: CDR1 SGHVS and CDR2 FQNEAQ. TCRdb's copy holds only in-frame clones and misses some; the assay was immunoSEQ multiplex PCR. The table includes approximately 12,000 clones, about 85% detected once. The rearrangement links TRBV7-8 to TRBJ1-1, with D tentatively TRBD1 (6 bases). The TCR comes from a female donor in good health, enrolled as a control in a pregnancy study. Specimen: CD8+ T cells from peripheral blood mononuclear cells, collected in the second trimester of pregnancy. In nucleotides, the CDR3 is TGTGCCAGCAGCCGATTTTTAGGGGGTACTGAAGCTTTCTTT. Residues: CASSRFLGGTEAFF.